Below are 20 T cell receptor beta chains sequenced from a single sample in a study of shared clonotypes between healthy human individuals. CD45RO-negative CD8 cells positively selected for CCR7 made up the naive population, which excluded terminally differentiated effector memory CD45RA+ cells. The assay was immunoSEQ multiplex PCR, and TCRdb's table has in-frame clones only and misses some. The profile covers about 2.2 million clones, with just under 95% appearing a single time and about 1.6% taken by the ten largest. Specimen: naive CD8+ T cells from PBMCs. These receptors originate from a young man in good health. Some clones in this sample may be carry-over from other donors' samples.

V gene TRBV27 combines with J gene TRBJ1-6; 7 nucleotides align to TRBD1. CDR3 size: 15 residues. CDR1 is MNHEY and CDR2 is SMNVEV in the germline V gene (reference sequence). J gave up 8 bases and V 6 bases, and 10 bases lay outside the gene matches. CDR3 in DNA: TGTGCCAGCAGGACAGGGCCGGACCTGTATTCACCCCTCCACTTT. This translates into CASRTGPDLYSPLHF.

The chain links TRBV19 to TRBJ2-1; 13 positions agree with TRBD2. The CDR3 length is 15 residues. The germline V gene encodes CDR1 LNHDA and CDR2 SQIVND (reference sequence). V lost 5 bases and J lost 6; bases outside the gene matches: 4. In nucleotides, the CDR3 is TGTGCCAGTAGTTCAGGGACTAGCGGGATCAATGAGCAGTTCTTC. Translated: CASSSGTSGINEQFF.

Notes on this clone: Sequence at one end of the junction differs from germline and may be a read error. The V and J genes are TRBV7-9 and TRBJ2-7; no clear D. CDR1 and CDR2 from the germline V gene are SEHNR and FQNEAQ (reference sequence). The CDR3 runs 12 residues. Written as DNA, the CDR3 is TGTGCCAGCAGCTTAAGCTCCCACGAGCAGTACTTC. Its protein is CASSLSSHEQYF.

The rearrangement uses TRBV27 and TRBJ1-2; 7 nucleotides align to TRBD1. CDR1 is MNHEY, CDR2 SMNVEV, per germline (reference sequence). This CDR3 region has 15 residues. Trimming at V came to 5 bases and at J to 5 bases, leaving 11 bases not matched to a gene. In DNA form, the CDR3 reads TGTGCCAGCAGTCACACCCGGACAGGAATTTATGGCTACACCTTC. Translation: CASSHTRTGIYGYTF.

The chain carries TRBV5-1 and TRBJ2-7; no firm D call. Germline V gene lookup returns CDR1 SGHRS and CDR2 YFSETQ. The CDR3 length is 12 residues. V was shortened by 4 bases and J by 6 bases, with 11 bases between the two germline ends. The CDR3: CASSPSSTEQYF. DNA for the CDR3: TGCGCCAGCAGCCCTAGTAGTACCGAGCAGTACTTC.

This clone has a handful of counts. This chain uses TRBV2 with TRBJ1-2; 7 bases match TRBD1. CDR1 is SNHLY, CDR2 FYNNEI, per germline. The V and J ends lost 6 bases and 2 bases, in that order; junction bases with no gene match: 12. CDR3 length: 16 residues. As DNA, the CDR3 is TGTGCCAGCAGCGACCGCGGGACAGTATTAAACTATGGCTACACCTTC. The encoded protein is CASSDRGTVLNYGYTF.

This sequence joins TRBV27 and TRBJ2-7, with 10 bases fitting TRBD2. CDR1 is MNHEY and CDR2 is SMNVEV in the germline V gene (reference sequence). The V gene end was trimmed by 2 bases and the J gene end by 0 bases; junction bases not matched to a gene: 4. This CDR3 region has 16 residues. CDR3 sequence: CASSLSASGSSYEQYF. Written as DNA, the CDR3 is TGTGCCAGCAGTTTAAGCGCTAGCGGGAGCTCCTACGAGCAGTACTTC.

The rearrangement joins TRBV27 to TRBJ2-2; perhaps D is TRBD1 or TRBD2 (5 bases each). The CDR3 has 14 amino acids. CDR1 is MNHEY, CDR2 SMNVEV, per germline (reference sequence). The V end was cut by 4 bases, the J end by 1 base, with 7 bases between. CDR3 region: CASSSGRNTGELFF. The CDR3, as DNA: TGTGCCAGCAGTTCGGGACGGAACACCGGGGAGCTGTTTTTT.

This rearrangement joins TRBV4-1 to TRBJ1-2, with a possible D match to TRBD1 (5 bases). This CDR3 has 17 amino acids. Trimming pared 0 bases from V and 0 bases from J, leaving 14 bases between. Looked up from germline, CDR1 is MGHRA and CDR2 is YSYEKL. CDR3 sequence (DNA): TGCGCCAGCAGCCAAGATGGTTGGCTGGGGGCTAACTATGGCTACACCTTC. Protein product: CASSQDGWLGANYGYTF.

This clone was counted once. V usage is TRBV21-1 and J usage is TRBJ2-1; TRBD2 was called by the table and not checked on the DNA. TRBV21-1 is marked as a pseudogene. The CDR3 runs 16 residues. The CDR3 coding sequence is TGTGCCAGCAGCAAGATAAACGCGCCTTTGGACTATTCTCAGTTCTTC. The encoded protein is CASSKINAPLDYSQFF.

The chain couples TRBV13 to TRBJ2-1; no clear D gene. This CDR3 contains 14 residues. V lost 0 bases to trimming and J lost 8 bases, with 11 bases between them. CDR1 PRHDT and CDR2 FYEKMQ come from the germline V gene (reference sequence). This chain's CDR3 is CASSLGRQVHEQFF. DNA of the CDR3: TGTGCCAGCAGCTTAGGCCGGCAGGTCCATGAGCAGTTCTTC.

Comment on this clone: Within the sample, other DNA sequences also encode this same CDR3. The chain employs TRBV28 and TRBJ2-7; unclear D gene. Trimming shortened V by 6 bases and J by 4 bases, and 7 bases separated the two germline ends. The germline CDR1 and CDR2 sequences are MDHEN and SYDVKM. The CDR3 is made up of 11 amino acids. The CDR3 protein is CASSRPYEQYF. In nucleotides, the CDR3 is TGTGCCAGCAGCCGGCCATACGAGCAGTACTTC.

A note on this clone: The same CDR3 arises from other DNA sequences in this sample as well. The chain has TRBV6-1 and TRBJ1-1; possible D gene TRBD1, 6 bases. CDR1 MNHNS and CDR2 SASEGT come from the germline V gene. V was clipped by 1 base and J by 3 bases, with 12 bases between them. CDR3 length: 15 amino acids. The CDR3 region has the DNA TGTGCCAGCAGTGAAGATGGGGGGGCTTACACTGAAGCTTTCTTT. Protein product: CASSEDGGAYTEAFF.

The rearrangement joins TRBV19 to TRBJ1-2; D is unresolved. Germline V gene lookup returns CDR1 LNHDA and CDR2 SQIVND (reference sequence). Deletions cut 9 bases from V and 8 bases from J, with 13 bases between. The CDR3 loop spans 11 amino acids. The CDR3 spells CASGPLGGYTF. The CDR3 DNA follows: TGTGCCAGCGGCCCCCTAGGGGGCTACACCTTC.

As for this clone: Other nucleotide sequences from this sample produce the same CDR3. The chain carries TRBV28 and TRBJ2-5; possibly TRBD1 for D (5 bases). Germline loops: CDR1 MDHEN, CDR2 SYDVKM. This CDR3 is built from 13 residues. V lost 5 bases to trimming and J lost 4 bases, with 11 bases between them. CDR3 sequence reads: CASSLDRGETQYF. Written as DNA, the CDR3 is TGTGCCAGCAGTCTTGACAGAGGAGAGACCCAGTACTTC.

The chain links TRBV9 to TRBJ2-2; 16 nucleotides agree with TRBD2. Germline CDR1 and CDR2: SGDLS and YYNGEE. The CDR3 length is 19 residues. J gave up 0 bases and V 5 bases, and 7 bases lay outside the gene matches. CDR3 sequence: CASSLGTSGRDANTGELFF. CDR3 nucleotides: TGTGCCAGCAGTCTCGGGACTAGCGGGAGGGACGCGAACACCGGGGAGCTGTTTTTT.

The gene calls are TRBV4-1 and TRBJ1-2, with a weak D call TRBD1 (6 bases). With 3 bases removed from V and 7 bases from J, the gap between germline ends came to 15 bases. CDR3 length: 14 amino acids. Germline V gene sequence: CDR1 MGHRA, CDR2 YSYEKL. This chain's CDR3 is CASSHVGGTSGYTF. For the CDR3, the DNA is TGCGCCAGCAGCCATGTAGGGGGGACTAGTGGCTACACCTTC.

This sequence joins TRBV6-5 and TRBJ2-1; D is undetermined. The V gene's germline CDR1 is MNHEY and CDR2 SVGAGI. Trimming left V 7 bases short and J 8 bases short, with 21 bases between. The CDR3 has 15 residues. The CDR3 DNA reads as TGTGCCAGCACCAACACCCTGGGCAGGTTTTATGAGCAGTTCTTC. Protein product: CASTNTLGRFYEQFF.

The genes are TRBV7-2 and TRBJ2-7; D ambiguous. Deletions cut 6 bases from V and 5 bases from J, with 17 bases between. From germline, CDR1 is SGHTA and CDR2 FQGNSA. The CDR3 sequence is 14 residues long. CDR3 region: CASSQTERTHEQYF. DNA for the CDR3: TGTGCCAGCAGTCAAACCGAAAGGACCCACGAGCAGTACTTC.

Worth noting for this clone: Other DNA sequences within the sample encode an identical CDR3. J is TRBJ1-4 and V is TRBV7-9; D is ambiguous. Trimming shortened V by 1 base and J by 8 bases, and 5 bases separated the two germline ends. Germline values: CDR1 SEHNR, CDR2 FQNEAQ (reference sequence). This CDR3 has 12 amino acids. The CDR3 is CASSLVGEKLFF. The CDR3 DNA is TGTGCCAGCAGCTTAGTTGGGGAAAAACTGTTTTTT. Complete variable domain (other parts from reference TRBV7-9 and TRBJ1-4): DTGVSQNPRHKITKRGQNVTFRCDPISEHNRLYWYRQTLGQGPEFLTYFQNEAQLEKSRLLSDRFSAERPKGSFSTLEIQRTEQGDSAMYLCASSLVGEKLFFGSGTQLSVL.